Each of the 20 T cell receptor beta chains below was sequenced from the same sample in a study of blood T cell repertoires in COVID-19 (dated by TCRdb to the early 2020s). The receptor library was made with the immunoSEQ multiplex PCR assay. TCRdb provides this immuneACCESS table in a form limited to in-frame rearrangements. Some clones are lacking; in checked studies, under half of them reflect an unresolved V gene, and why the rest are absent is not known. The sample profile shows about 110,000 clones; roughly 88% of them were found once. The ten largest clones represent 2% to 3% of the sample. The specimen was peripheral blood. These receptors were obtained from a human donor in a cohort sampled during active COVID-19.

The gene calls are TRBV19 and TRBJ1-2, with D possibly matching TRBD1 (6 bases). V lost 3 bases and J 8 bases, leaving 16 bases between the germline ends. This CDR3 has 14 amino acids. Germline assignment: CDR1 LNHDA and CDR2 SQIVND (reference sequence). This chain's CDR3 is CASSITGFLGGYTF. The CDR3 coding sequence is TGTGCCAGTAGTATCACAGGGTTCTTAGGAGGCTACACCTTC.

This sequence joins TRBV4-1 and TRBJ1-1, with TRBD1 matching over 8 bases. CDR1 and CDR2 (germline): MGHRA, YSYEKL. The CDR3 is 15 residues long. V gave up 0 bases and J gave up 1 base; unmatched junction bases: 1. This CDR3 is CASSQDRGRNTEAFF. CDR3 sequence (DNA): TGCGCCAGCAGCCAAGACAGGGGGCGGAACACTGAAGCTTTCTTT.

The count of this clone is one. The rearrangement uses TRBV5-6 and TRBJ1-1; weak D call: TRBD1 (5 bases). Deletions cut 0 bases from V and 1 base from J, with 10 bases between. Germline V lookup: CDR1 SGHDT, CDR2 YYEEEE. CDR3 length equals 15 residues. In nucleotides, the CDR3 is TGTGCCAGCAGCTTGGACGCGGGGCGGAACACTGAAGCTTTCTTT. It is translated as CASSLDAGRNTEAFF.

The genes are TRBV2 and TRBJ1-1, with D possibly being TRBD1 (5 bases). The germline V and J ends were trimmed by 5 bases and 0 bases, with 7 bases remaining between them. From germline, CDR1 is SNHLY and CDR2 FYNNEI. This CDR3 spans 13 amino acids. The CDR3 DNA reads TGTGCCAGCAGTCAGGACATGAACACTGAAGCTTTCTTT. Translating gives CASSQDMNTEAFF.

The genes are TRBV4-1 and TRBJ2-7; TRBD2 is a possible D gene (5 bases). Germline CDR1 reads MGHRA; CDR2 reads YSYEKL. This CDR3 region has 15 residues. Trimming pared 0 bases from V and 6 bases from J, leaving 15 bases between. In nucleotides, the CDR3 is TGCGCCAGCAGCCAAGATGAGGGCACCGGAGGCGAGCAGTACTTC. It is translated as CASSQDEGTGGEQYF.

The chain combines TRBV12-3 or TRBV12-4 with TRBJ2-2; D call uncertain. V lost 4 bases and J 2 bases, leaving 5 bases between the germline ends. The CDR3 has 13 amino acids. The CDR3 loop reads CASSSLNTGELFF. As DNA, the CDR3 is TGTGCCAGCAGTTCCCTAAACACCGGGGAGCTGTTTTTT.

The CDR3: CASTTRRFGEKLFF. The DNA for the CDR3 is TGTGCCAGCACCACGCGCAGGTTCGGTGAAAAACTGTTTTTT. The V and J genes are TRBV13 and TRBJ1-4; no clear D gene. Germline V gene data show CDR1 as PRHDT and CDR2 as FYEKMQ (reference sequence). This CDR3 has 14 residues. V dropped 7 bases and J dropped 7 bases, with 16 bases sitting between them.

The chain joins TRBV7-2 to TRBJ2-1; 7 bases line up with TRBD2. The germline CDR1 and CDR2 sequences are SGHTA and FQGNSA. This CDR3 has 16 amino acids. V trimming: 5 bases; J trimming: 5 bases; junction bases outside the gene matches: 12. The CDR3 spells CASSLLPSGLNNEQFF. The CDR3 bases are TGTGCCAGCAGCCTCCTTCCTAGCGGTCTTAACAATGAGCAGTTCTTC.

The gene calls are TRBV19 and TRBJ1-1, with D uncertain. The CDR3 has 14 residues. With 3 bases removed from V and 1 base from J, the gap between germline ends came to 9 bases. In germline, CDR1 is LNHDA, CDR2 SQIVND (reference sequence). This CDR3 reads CASSINPRNTEAFF. The CDR3 coding sequence is TGTGCCAGTAGTATTAATCCCCGGAACACTGAAGCTTTCTTT.

V and J are TRBV20-1 and TRBJ1-2; no clear D gene. The CDR3 consists of 11 residues. Germline CDR1 reads DFQATT; CDR2 reads SNEGSKA (reference sequence). The CDR3 coding sequence is TGCACCCCGGGTGAGGGTTATGGCTACACCTTC. Translation: CTPGEGYGYTF.

The V call is TRBV9, the J call TRBJ2-7; D might be TRBD1 (6 bases). The length of the CDR3 is 16 residues. V lost 0 bases and J 3 bases, leaving 16 bases between the germline ends. Germline values: CDR1 SGDLS, CDR2 YYNGEE. The chain's CDR3 is CASSVGLDSRIYEQYF. For the CDR3, the DNA is TGTGCCAGCAGCGTAGGGTTGGACAGCCGGATCTACGAGCAGTACTTC.

The chain is built from TRBV7-9 and TRBJ1-1, with TRBD1 as a possible D gene (5 bases). There are 15 residues in the CDR3. Trimming took 1 base from V and 4 from J, leaving 13 bases between them. Germline V gives CDR1 SEHNR, CDR2 FQNEAQ (reference sequence). CDR3 sequence (DNA): TGTGCCAGCAGCTTAGAGGTCGGGGGAGGCACTGAAGCTTTCTTT. Translating gives CASSLEVGGGTEAFF.

This clone was counted a single time. Written as DNA, the CDR3 is TGTGCCTGGAGTACCCCCAGGGAGGCACAGCCCCAGCATTTT. Its translation is CAWSTPREAQPQHF. The chain is built from TRBV30 and TRBJ1-5; D perhaps matches TRBD1 (5 bases). Germline CDR1 GTSNPN, CDR2 SVGIG (reference sequence). V was clipped by 2 bases and J by 7 bases, with 15 bases between them. The CDR3 extends over 14 amino acids.

This clone showed up just once. The chain carries TRBV5-3 and TRBJ1-1; a weak D match, TRBD1 (5 bases). TRBV5-3 is an open reading frame, and its role is uncertain. V was shortened by 4 bases and J by 2 bases, with 12 bases between the two germline ends. This CDR3 is 14 amino acids long. The CDR3 is CARSLGVINTEAFF. DNA of the CDR3: TGTGCCAGAAGCCTAGGGGTGATTAACACTGAAGCTTTCTTT.

The genes are TRBV9 and TRBJ1-5; tentative D call: TRBD1 (5 bases). This CDR3 is built from 15 residues. Germline lookup yields CDR1 SGDLS and CDR2 YYNGEE. V lost 0 bases, J lost 2 bases, and 9 bases lay in between. The CDR3 region has the DNA TGTGCCAGCAGCGTAGAGGGGCGAGGCAATCAGCCCCAGCATTTT. This gives the protein CASSVEGRGNQPQHF. Variable domain in full (rest from reference TRBV9 and TRBJ1-5): DSGVTQTPKHLITATGQRVTLRCSPRSGDLSVYWYQQSLDQGLQFLIQYYNGEERAKGNILERFSAQQFPDLHSELNLSSLELGDSALYFCASSVEGRGNQPQHFGDGTRLSIL.

The gene calls are TRBV2 and TRBJ2-1, with 7 bases lining up with TRBD1. The junction had 9 bases not matched to a gene; V was cut back by 7 bases and J by 12 bases. The CDR3 length is 12 residues. In germline, CDR1 is SNHLY, CDR2 FYNNEI. DNA of the CDR3: TGTGCCAGCACCCGGGACAGTCGGGCGCAGTTCTTC. This gives the protein CASTRDSRAQFF.

The rearrangement links TRBV10-1 to TRBJ2-2; 9 bases match TRBD1. V dropped 2 bases and J dropped 3; count of bases not matched to a gene: 1. The CDR3 is made up of 15 amino acids. Looked up from germline, CDR1 is WNHNN and CDR2 is SYGVQD (reference sequence). Here the CDR3 DNA reads TGCGCCAGCAGTGAGGGACAGGGGTACACCGGGGAGCTGTTTTTT. It is translated as CASSEGQGYTGELFF.

The chain carries TRBV7-8 and TRBJ2-2; 9 bases are a match to TRBD2. Germline CDR1 is SGHVS and CDR2 is FQNEAQ. The J segment lost 0 bases and the V segment lost 3 bases, leaving 2 bases of the junction unmatched. This CDR3 contains 16 residues. The CDR3 DNA is TGTGCCAGCAGCTTTCTAGCGGGGACGAACACCGGGGAGCTGTTTTTT. This sequence encodes CASSFLAGTNTGELFF. Complete variable domain (other parts from reference TRBV7-8 and TRBJ2-2): GAGVSQSPRYKVAKRGQDVALRCDPISGHVSLFWYQQALGQGPEFLTYFQNEAQLDKSGLPSDRFFAERPEGSVSTLKIQRTQQEDSAVYLCASSFLAGTNTGELFFGEGSRLTVL.

V usage is TRBV3-1 (or the pseudogene TRBV3-2) and J usage is TRBJ1-5; the D is unclear. The CDR3 runs to 14 residues. The germline gives CDR1 LGHDT, CDR2 YNNKEL (reference sequence). V was shortened by 5 bases and J by 0 bases, with 8 bases between the two germline ends. This chain's CDR3 is CASSKGGSNQPQHF. The CDR3 DNA follows: TGTGCCAGCAGCAAGGGAGGTAGCAATCAGCCCCAGCATTTT.

The chain combines TRBV12-3 or TRBV12-4 with TRBJ2-7; D possibly corresponds to TRBD2 (6 bases). CDR3 length: 13 residues. V lost 3 bases to trimming and J lost 7 bases, with 13 bases between them. The CDR3 nucleotides read TGTGCCAGCAGTTTGCGGGGCCCGGGTGAGCAGTACTTC. Protein sequence: CASSLRGPGEQYF.